This TCR beta chain was captured in a study of identical twins. There are 14 residues in the CDR3. From germline, CDR1 is SGHTA and CDR2 FQGNSA. Each CDR3 protein gets one entry after TCRdb re-called the 5' RACE reads with MiXCR. The repertoire holds roughly 720,000 distinct CDR3 sequences, with 15% to 20% as singletons. This clonotype was detected many times. At one of its ends the junction is not consistent with the germline gene, which may arise from a read error. This same sample was also taken into another study, of T cells expressing NK-cell markers. That work adds: The eight sequenced donors comprised seven who were HCMV-seropositive and one who was seronegative. Leadership of the CD3+CD56-NKG2C+ fraction also belonged to these clonotypes in several donors.

Sequencing was performed on PBMCs. The chain links TRBV7-2 to TRBJ2-5, with 8 positions matching TRBD1. The receptor's source is a woman aged 18-35 years in good health. The CDR3 DNA follows: TGTGCCAGCAGCCTTCGGACAGGGCAAGGGACCCAGTACTTC. This translates into CASSLRTGQGTQYF.